This T cell receptor (beta chain) was captured by sequencing in a study of cytomegalovirus exposure and HLA in healthy donors. V lost 2 bases, J lost 6 bases, and 17 bases stayed unmatched. The CDR3 totals 17 residues. The germline V gene encodes CDR1 SGHRS and CDR2 YFSETQ. The PCR had 60 Vbeta and 13 Jbeta primers. Repertoires were generated with immunoSEQ multiplex PCR, while TCRdb's copy carries only in-frame clones and drops some. The table lists 150,000 to 200,000 clones, around 76% of them singletons, with approximately 2.1% in the top ten. The chain joins TRBV5-1 to TRBJ2-7; TRBD1 agrees at 7 bases. Sample: PBMCs. The origin of this receptor is a woman aged 25 to 39 in good health and CMV-seropositive. CDR3 in DNA: TGCGCCAGCAGCTTCCGGGACAGACTGGGGCAGCCGGCCGAGCAGTACTTC. It translates to CASSFRDRLGQPAEQYF.